These 18 T cell receptor beta chains originate from one sample sequenced in a study of T-cell memory formation after mild COVID-19. TCRdb reanalysed the 5' RACE reads using MiXCR and keeps one entry per CDR3 protein. The table shows 300,000 to 350,000 distinct CDR3 sequences, with more than 13% occurring only once. Sequences were obtained from PBMCs or a T cell subset sorted from them (not recorded which). Source of these receptors: a man between 18 and 35 years old who had mild COVID-19 (a few samples of this study predate the infection). Cell type and time point are not known.

This clonotype has only a few counts. The DNA of the CDR3 is TGCAGCGTGGGGATCTCTGGGGCCAACGTCCTGACTTTC. It codes for CSVGISGANVLTF. The chain uses TRBV29-1 and TRBJ2-6; D not resolved. This CDR3 has 13 amino acids. In germline, CDR1 is SQVTM, CDR2 ANQGSEA. V was shortened by 6 bases and J by 0 bases, with 6 bases between the two germline ends.

The genes are TRBV7-9 and TRBJ2-5; D perhaps matches TRBD2 (6 bases). CDR1 and CDR2 from the germline V gene are SEHNR and FQNEAQ (reference sequence). Trimming cost V 5 bases and J 5 bases, with 18 bases left between them. This CDR3 is 15 amino acids long. The DNA for the CDR3 is TGTGCCAGCAGCCCCATAACGGGCCGGGGGGAGACCCAGTACTTC. Amino acids: CASSPITGRGETQYF. Variable domain in full (rest from reference TRBV7-9 and TRBJ2-5): DTGVSQNPRHKITKRGQNVTFRCDPISEHNRLYWYRQTLGQGPEFLTYFQNEAQLEKSRLLSDRFSAERPKGSFSTLEIQRTEQGDSAMYLCASSPITGRGETQYFGPGTRLLVL.

Many counts were recorded for this clonotype. V gene TRBV7-8 combines with J gene TRBJ2-1, with a weak D call TRBD1 (6 bases). In germline, CDR1 is SGHVS, CDR2 FQNEAQ. Trimming left V 6 bases short and J 12 bases short, with 18 bases between. The CDR3 contains 13 residues. The CDR3 spells CASRDRSIRGQFF. Here the CDR3 DNA reads TGTGCCAGCAGAGACAGGTCGATTCGTGGGCAGTTCTTC.

The chain employs TRBV5-1 and TRBJ2-3; 10 bases agree with TRBD2. Germline V gives CDR1 SGHRS, CDR2 YFSETQ. The length of the CDR3 is 15 residues. Trimming at V came to 1 base and at J to 6 bases, leaving 5 bases not matched to a gene. The DNA for the CDR3 is TGCGCCAGCAGCTTGACTAGCGGGGCATCCGATACGCAGTATTTT. Translation: CASSLTSGASDTQYF.

This clonotype appeared a few times. The chain employs TRBV7-9 and TRBJ1-1, with D possibly matching TRBD1 (6 bases). This CDR3 contains 15 residues. Trimming stripped 5 bases from V and 3 bases from J, with 16 bases between. The V gene's germline CDR1 is SEHNR and CDR2 FQNEAQ (reference sequence). CDR3 coding DNA: TGTGCCAGCAGCCCTGGACGGGGGCAGGACACTGAAGCTTTCTTT. This encodes CASSPGRGQDTEAFF.

This clonotype was counted between two and nine times. This chain joins TRBV7-9 and TRBJ1-2; TRBD1 agrees at 9 bases. Losses at the gene ends were 3 bases for V and 6 bases for J; bases not matched to a gene: 5. Germline-derived CDR1 and CDR2 are SEHNR and FQNEAQ (reference sequence). This CDR3 comprises 14 residues. The DNA for the CDR3 is TGTGCCAGCAGCTTGACCGGGACAGGGAATGGCTACACCTTC. Its protein is CASSLTGTGNGYTF.

In this sample, this clonotype turned up a few times. The chain has TRBV20-1 and TRBJ2-2; TRBD2 is a possible D gene (5 bases). The CDR3 is made up of 15 amino acids. The V end was cut by 6 bases, the J end by 4 bases, with 18 bases between. Germline CDR1 is DFQATT and CDR2 is SNEGSKA (reference sequence). CDR3 sequence: CSASSQDLGTGELFF. CDR3 sequence (DNA): TGCAGTGCATCCTCCCAGGACTTGGGCACCGGGGAGCTGTTTTTT.

This sequence joins TRBV4-1 and TRBJ1-3; 7 bases match TRBD1. Trimming at V came to 3 bases and at J to 2 bases, leaving 4 bases not matched to a gene. The germline V gene encodes CDR1 MGHRA and CDR2 YSYEKL. The CDR3 spans 15 residues. CDR3 region: CASSQLGQTGNTIYF. CDR3 in DNA: TGCGCCAGCAGCCAGTTGGGACAGACTGGAAACACCATATATTTT.

The chain recombines TRBV7-9 with TRBJ2-3; no clear D gene. Trimming cost V 5 bases and J 2 bases, with 11 bases left between them. The germline gives CDR1 SEHNR, CDR2 FQNEAQ (reference sequence). The CDR3 consists of 14 residues. The CDR3 loop is CASSLGMDTDTQYF. CDR3 DNA sequence: TGTGCCAGCAGCCTGGGAATGGACACAGATACGCAGTATTTT.

This clonotype was counted many times. The V call is TRBV4-3, the J call TRBJ2-1; no clear D gene. CDR1 and CDR2 (germline): LGHNA, YSLEER. The CDR3 is made up of 16 amino acids. Trimming took 0 bases from V and 8 from J, leaving 17 bases between them. CDR3 in amino acids: CASSQDFRAREDEQFF. CDR3 DNA: TGCGCCAGCAGCCAAGATTTTAGGGCCCGTGAGGATGAGCAGTTCTTC.

The rearrangement links TRBV9 to TRBJ1-1; D not certain. The CDR3 is 14 amino acids. Looked up from germline, CDR1 is SGDLS and CDR2 is YYNGEE. The V and J ends lost 0 bases and 3 bases respectively, with 9 bases between them. CDR3 sequence (DNA): TGTGCCAGCAGCGTAGCTGCACATTACACTGAAGCTTTCTTT. It translates to CASSVAAHYTEAFF.

This clonotype was recorded a few times. The chain carries TRBV18 and TRBJ2-7, with 11 bases aligning to TRBD1. The CDR3 is 16 amino acids. Germline V gene data show CDR1 as KGHSH and CDR2 as LQKENI. Unmatched junction bases numbered 7, after V lost 3 bases and J lost 3 bases. Here the CDR3 DNA reads TGTGCCAGCTCACCCAACGGGGGACAGGGGGTCTACGAGCAGTACTTC. It translates to CASSPNGGQGVYEQYF.

This clonotype was seen only a few times. The J gene is TRBJ2-3, the V gene TRBV7-2, with unresolved D. Germline CDR1 reads SGHTA; CDR2 reads FQGNSA. V shed 7 bases and J shed 4 bases, with 9 bases lying between them. This CDR3 comprises 12 residues. The CDR3 nucleotides read TGTGCCAGCACCCGACCCCCAGATACGCAGTATTTT. It is translated as CASTRPPDTQYF.

The chain joins TRBV4-1 to TRBJ2-3; a weak D match, TRBD1 (5 bases). There are 15 residues in the CDR3. V was clipped by 0 bases and J by 3 bases, with 10 bases between them. Germline V CDR1 and CDR2: MGHRA, YSYEKL. The CDR3 loop is CASSQDPTGTDTQYF. The CDR3 nucleotides are TGCGCCAGCAGCCAAGACCCCACAGGAACAGATACGCAGTATTTT.

The V gene is TRBV7-2, the J gene TRBJ2-4; no firm D call. The V gene's germline CDR1 is SGHTA and CDR2 FQGNSA. The CDR3 runs 13 residues. Between the trimmed V and J ends, which lost 5 bases and 3 bases, there was a span of 8 bases. This CDR3 reads CASSPPGKNIQYF. CDR3 bases: TGTGCCAGCAGCCCCCCCGGCAAAAACATTCAGTACTTC.

This chain connects TRBV7-9 to TRBJ2-4; 12 bases align to TRBD2. V shed 2 bases, J shed 8 bases, and the junction held 10 bases outside the gene matches. Germline V gene lookup returns CDR1 SEHNR and CDR2 FQNEAQ (reference sequence). The CDR3 sequence is 17 residues long. In DNA, the CDR3 is TGTGCCAGCAGCTTACTTACTCTAGCGGGGGGGCCGTACATTCAGTACTTC. Its translation is CASSLLTLAGGPYIQYF. The complete variable domain, with remaining parts taken from reference TRBV7-9 and TRBJ2-4, reads DTGVSQNPRHKITKRGQNVTFRCDPISEHNRLYWYRQTLGQGPEFLTYFQNEAQLEKSRLLSDRFSAERPKGSFSTLEIQRTEQGDSAMYLCASSLLTLAGGPYIQYFGAGTRLSVL.

This clonotype was seen only a few times. The DNA of the CDR3 is TGTGCCAGCAGTGGGAGGGATGGCGCTTTCTTT. Translating gives CASSGRDGAFF. The chain recombines TRBV25-1 with TRBJ1-1; D not certain. Trimming pared 4 bases from V and 11 bases from J, leaving 11 bases between. Germline V gives CDR1 MGHDK, CDR2 SYGVNS. The CDR3 length is 11 residues.

This clonotype was seen more than once but under ten times. V gene TRBV4-1 combines with J gene TRBJ2-7; 9 nucleotides agree with TRBD1. V lost 4 bases and J lost 6; bases outside the gene matches: 10. Germline V gene lookup returns CDR1 MGHRA and CDR2 YSYEKL. This CDR3 contains 15 residues. CDR3 region: CASSPTDRGLVEQYF. CDR3 coding DNA: TGCGCCAGCAGCCCGACGGACAGGGGATTGGTCGAGCAGTACTTC.